Given below is one T cell receptor (beta chain) in context. Its cognate antigen is unknown. These data belong to a study of T-cell memory formation after mild COVID-19. Study overall: The study found TCR clusters largely donor specific. Overall study results and limits: A balance of CD4 and CD8 characterized clones contracting day 15 to 85, whereas later expanders leaned CD4+.

Each CDR3 protein is one row after TCRdb ran MiXCR on the 5' RACE reads. The sample carries 350,000 to 500,000 distinct CDR3 sequences, around 20% recorded once. Trimming pared 4 bases from V and 3 bases from J, leaving 4 bases between. Germline V gives CDR1 SGHVS, CDR2 FNYEAQ. The CDR3 is 12 amino acids. The gene calls are TRBV7-6 and TRBJ2-1; D unclear. This clonotype was obtained from an adult woman who had mild COVID-19 (a few samples of this study predate the infection). Cell type and time point are not known. Specimen: PBMCs or a T cell subset sorted from them (not recorded which). The CDR3: CASSSYYNEQFF. The CDR3 coding sequence is TGTGCCAGCAGCTCCTACTACAATGAGCAGTTCTTC.